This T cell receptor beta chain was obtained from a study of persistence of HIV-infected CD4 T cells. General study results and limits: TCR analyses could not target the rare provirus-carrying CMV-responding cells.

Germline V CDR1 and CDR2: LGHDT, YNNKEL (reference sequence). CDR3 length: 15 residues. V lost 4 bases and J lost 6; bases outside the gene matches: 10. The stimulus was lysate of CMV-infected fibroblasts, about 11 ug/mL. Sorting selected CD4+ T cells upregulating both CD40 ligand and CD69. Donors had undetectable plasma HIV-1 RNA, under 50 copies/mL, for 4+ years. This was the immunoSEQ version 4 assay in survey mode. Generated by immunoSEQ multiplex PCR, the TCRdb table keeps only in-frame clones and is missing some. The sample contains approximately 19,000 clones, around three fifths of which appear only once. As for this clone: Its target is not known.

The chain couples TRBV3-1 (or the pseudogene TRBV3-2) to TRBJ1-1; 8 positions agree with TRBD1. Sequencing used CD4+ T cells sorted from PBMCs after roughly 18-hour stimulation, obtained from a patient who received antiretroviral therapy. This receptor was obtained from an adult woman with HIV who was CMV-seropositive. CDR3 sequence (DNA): TGTGCCAGCAGCCCCCGAACAGGGGGGAGTTCTGAAGCTTTCTTT. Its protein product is CASSPRTGGSSEAFF.